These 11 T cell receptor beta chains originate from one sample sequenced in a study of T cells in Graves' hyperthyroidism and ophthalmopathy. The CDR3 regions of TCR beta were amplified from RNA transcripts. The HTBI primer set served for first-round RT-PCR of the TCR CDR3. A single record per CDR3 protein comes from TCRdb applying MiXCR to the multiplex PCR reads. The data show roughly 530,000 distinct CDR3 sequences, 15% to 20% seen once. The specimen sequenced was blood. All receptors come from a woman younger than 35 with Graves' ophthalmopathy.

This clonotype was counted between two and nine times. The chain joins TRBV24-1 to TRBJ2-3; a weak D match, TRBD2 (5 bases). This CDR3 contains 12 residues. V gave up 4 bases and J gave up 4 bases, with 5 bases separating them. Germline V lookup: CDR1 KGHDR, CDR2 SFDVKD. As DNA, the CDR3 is TGTGCCACCAGTGACGGGGCAGATACGCAGTATTTT. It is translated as CATSDGADTQYF.

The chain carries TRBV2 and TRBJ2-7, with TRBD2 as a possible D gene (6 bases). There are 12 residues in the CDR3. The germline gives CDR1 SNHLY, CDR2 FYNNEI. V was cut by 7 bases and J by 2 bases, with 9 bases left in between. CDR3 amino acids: CASTRLAYEQYF. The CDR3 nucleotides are TGTGCCAGCACTAGACTAGCCTACGAGCAGTACTTC.

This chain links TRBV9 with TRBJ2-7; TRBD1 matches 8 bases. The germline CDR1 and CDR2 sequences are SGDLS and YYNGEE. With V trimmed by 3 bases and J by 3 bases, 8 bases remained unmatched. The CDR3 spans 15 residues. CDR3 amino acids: CASSDRDRTIYEQYF. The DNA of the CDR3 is TGTGCCAGCAGCGACCGGGACAGGACTATCTACGAGCAGTACTTC.

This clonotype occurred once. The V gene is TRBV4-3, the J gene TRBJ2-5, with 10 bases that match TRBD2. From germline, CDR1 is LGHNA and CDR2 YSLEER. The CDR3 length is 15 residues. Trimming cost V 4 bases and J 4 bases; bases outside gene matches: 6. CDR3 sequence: CASSPGTSEGETQYF. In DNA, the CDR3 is TGCGCCAGCAGCCCCGGGACTAGCGAAGGAGAGACCCAGTACTTC.

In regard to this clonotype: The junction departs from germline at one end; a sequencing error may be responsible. CDR3 bases: TGTGCCATCAGTGATACAGCTCTAAAGAACTATGGCTACACCTTC. This codes for CAISDTALKNYGYTF. The rearrangement uses TRBV12-3 or TRBV12-4 and TRBJ1-2, with D uncertain. The CDR3 consists of 15 residues.

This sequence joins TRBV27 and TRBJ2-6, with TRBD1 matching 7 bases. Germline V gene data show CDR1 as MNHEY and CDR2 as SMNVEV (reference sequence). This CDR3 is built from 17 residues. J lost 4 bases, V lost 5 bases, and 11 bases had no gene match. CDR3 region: CASSPQDRVYGANVLTF. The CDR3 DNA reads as TGTGCCAGCAGTCCCCAAGACAGGGTATACGGGGCCAACGTCCTGACTTTC.

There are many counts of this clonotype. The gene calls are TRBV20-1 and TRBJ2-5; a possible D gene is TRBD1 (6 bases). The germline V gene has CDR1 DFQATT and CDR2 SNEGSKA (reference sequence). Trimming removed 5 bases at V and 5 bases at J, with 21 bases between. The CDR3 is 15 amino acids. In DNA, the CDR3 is TGCAGTGCTCACGACAGGCCTCATAGTCAGGAGACCCAGTACTTC. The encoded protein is CSAHDRPHSQETQYF.

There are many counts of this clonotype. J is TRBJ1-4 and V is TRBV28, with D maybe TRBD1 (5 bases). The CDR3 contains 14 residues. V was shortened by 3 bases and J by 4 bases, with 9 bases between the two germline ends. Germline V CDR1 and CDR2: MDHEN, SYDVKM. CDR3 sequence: CASSFRAVNEKLFF. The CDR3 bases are TGTGCCAGCAGTTTCAGGGCAGTTAATGAAAAACTGTTTTTT.

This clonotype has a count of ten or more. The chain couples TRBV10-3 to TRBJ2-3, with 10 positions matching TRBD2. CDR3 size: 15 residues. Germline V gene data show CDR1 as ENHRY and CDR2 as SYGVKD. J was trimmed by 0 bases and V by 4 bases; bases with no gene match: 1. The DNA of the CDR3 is TGTGCCATCAGTGGACTAGCGGGCAGCACAGATACGCAGTATTTT. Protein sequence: CAISGLAGSTDTQYF.

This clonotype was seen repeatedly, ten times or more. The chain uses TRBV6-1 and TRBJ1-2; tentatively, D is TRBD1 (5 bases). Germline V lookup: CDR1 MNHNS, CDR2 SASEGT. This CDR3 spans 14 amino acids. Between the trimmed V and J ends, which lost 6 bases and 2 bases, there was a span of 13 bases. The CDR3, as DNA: TGTGCCAGCAGCTTTCCGGGACTGAACTATGGCTACACCTTC. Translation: CASSFPGLNYGYTF.

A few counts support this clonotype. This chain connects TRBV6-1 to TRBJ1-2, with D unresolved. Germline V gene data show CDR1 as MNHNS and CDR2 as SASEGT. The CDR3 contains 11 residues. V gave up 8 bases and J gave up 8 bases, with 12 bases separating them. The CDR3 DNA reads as TGTGCCAGCGCGGGCGAAGGAGGCTACACCTTC. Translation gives CASAGEGGYTF.